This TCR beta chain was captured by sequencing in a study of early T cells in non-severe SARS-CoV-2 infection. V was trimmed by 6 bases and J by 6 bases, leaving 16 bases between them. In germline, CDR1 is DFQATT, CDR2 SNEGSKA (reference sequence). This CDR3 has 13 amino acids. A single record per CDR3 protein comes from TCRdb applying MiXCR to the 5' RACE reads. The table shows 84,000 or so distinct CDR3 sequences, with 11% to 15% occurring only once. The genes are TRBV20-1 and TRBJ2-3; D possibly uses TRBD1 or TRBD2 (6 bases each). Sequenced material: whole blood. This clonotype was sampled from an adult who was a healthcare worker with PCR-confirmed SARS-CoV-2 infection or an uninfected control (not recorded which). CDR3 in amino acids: CSAGGQRRDTQYF. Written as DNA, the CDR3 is TGCAGTGCCGGGGGACAACGACGCGATACGCAGTATTTT.